These 10 T cell receptor beta chains were sequenced from one sample in a study of cytomegalovirus exposure and HLA in healthy donors. This PCR relied on a set of 60 Vbeta primers and 13 Jbeta primers. Produced via immunoSEQ multiplex PCR; TCRdb's table is partial and in-frame only. Here the sample spans about 120,000 clones, over 65% being singletons. The specimen was PBMCs. These receptors came from a middle-aged woman in good health and CMV-seropositive.

There are a few counts of this clone. This chain links TRBV5-4 with TRBJ2-3; 9 bases are a match to TRBD1. Germline CDR1 and CDR2: SGHNT and YYREEE (reference sequence). V dropped 5 bases and J dropped 2; count of bases not matched to a gene: 6. The CDR3 consists of 15 residues. CDR3 DNA sequence: TGTGCCAGCAGTAATAACAGGGGGCTCACAGATACGCAGTATTTT. This encodes CASSNNRGLTDTQYF.

This chain uses TRBV7-2 with TRBJ2-3; 8 positions agree with TRBD2. The CDR3 sequence is 15 residues long. Trimming at V came to 3 bases and at J to 6 bases, leaving 8 bases not matched to a gene. Germline V gene sequence: CDR1 SGHTA, CDR2 FQGNSA. This chain's CDR3 is CASSFRSGGRDTQYF. For the CDR3, the DNA is TGTGCCAGCAGCTTCAGGTCGGGGGGGCGGGATACGCAGTATTTT.

This clone was observed a single time. J is TRBJ2-7 and V is TRBV29-1, with 14 positions matching TRBD2. This CDR3 is built from 14 residues. Germline CDR1 and CDR2: SQVTM and ANQGSEA. The V and J ends lost 3 bases and 3 bases, in that order; junction bases with no gene match: 1. The CDR3 DNA reads as TGCAGCGTTGATGGGACTAGCGGGAGCTACGAGCAGTACTTC. Amino acids: CSVDGTSGSYEQYF.

In the case of this clone: The junction departs from the called germline gene at one end, perhaps through a read error. The chain has TRBV5-6 and TRBJ1-2, with 7 bases that match TRBD1. Germline CDR1 is SGHDT and CDR2 is YYEEEE. The CDR3 has 15 residues. DNA of the CDR3: TGTGCCAGCAGCTTGGGTACAGGGGTCCGTCATGGCTACCCCTTC. It is translated as CASSLGTGVRHGYPF.

V is TRBV5-4 and J is TRBJ2-1, with 9 bases identical to TRBD2. The germline CDR1 and CDR2 sequences are SGHNT and YYREEE (reference sequence). V shed 0 bases, J shed 6 bases, and the junction held 4 bases outside the gene matches. This CDR3 spans 15 amino acids. DNA for the CDR3: TGTGCCAGCAGCTTGGCGGGACTAGCCCCCAATGAGCAGTTCTTC. It specifies CASSLAGLAPNEQFF.

The chain employs TRBV9 and TRBJ2-1, with 7 bases lining up with TRBD2. Germline CDR1 SGDLS, CDR2 YYNGEE. Losses at the gene ends were 0 bases for V and 7 bases for J; bases not matched to a gene: 10. The CDR3 runs to 16 residues. The CDR3 is CASSVVSLAKPNEQFF. In DNA, the CDR3 is TGTGCCAGCAGCGTAGTATCACTAGCGAAGCCAAATGAGCAGTTCTTC.

Only a few counts were recorded for this clone. V is TRBV6-5 and J is TRBJ2-7, with D uncertain. The CDR3 spans 13 residues. Germline V gives CDR1 MNHEY, CDR2 SVGAGI. The ends were cut back, 11 bases at V and 2 bases at J, with 16 bases in the middle. CDR3 DNA sequence: TGTGCCGCGTGGAGTAGCCGAGCCTACGAGCAGTACTTC. This sequence encodes CAAWSSRAYEQYF.

This chain connects TRBV7-9 to TRBJ1-1; 7 positions match TRBD1. Germline CDR1 SEHNR, CDR2 FQNEAQ (reference sequence). The length of the CDR3 is 14 residues. Unmatched junction bases numbered 4, after V lost 2 bases and J lost 4 bases. The DNA of the CDR3 is TGTGCCAGCAGCTTACAGGGGGTAGGCACTGAAGCTTTCTTT. Its protein product is CASSLQGVGTEAFF.

This chain links TRBV27 with TRBJ2-1, with D maybe TRBD2 (7 bases). Trimming took off 6 bases at V and 5 bases at J, with 29 bases between the two ends. This CDR3 spans 19 amino acids. Germline V lookup: CDR1 MNHEY, CDR2 SMNVEV (reference sequence). DNA for the CDR3: TGTGCCAGCAGGGCCCGGGGGGCCTTTCAAAGTATTCCAAACAATGAGCAGTTCTTC. Its protein product is CASRARGAFQSIPNNEQFF.

V gene TRBV5-6 combines with J gene TRBJ2-3, with TRBD2 matching over 11 bases. The germline CDR1 and CDR2 sequences are SGHDT and YYEEEE. The CDR3 extends over 17 amino acids. V lost 0 bases, J lost 3 bases, and 6 bases stayed unmatched. CDR3 sequence: CASSLGLAGGWTDTQYF. In nucleotides, the CDR3 is TGTGCCAGCAGCTTGGGGCTAGCGGGGGGTTGGACAGATACGCAGTATTTT.